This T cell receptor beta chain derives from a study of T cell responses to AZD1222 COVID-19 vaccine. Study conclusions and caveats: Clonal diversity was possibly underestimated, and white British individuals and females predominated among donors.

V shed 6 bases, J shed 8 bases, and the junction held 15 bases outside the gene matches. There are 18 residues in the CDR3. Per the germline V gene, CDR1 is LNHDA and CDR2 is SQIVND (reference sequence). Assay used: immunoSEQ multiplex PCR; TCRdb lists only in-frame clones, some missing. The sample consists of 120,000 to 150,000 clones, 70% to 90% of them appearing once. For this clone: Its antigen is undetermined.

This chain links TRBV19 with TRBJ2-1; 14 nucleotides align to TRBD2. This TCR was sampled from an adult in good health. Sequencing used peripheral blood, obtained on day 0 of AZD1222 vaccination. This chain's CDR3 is CASSWGLAGELGRDEQFF. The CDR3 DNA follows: TGTGCCAGTAGCTGGGGACTAGCGGGAGAACTGGGTAGGGATGAGCAGTTCTTC.